These 10 T cell receptor beta chains were all obtained from the same sample, sequenced in a study of T cells in Graves' hyperthyroidism and ophthalmopathy. Amplified TCR beta CDR3 regions came from RNA transcripts. With the HTBI primer set, the TCR CDR3 went through a first round of RT-PCR. In TCRdb, the multiplex PCR reads were re-called with MiXCR into one record per CDR3 protein. Of about 840,000 distinct CDR3 sequences detected, roughly 37% appear once; the ten largest clones hold around 9.3%. Sequencing used blood. The origin of the receptors is a man between 18 and 29 years old with Graves' hyperthyroidism.

This clonotype appeared a few times. The chain carries TRBV11-2 and TRBJ2-7; D might be TRBD2 (5 bases). CDR3 length: 13 amino acids. V was shortened by 4 bases and J by 3 bases, with 10 bases between the two germline ends. CDR1 and CDR2 (germline): SGHAT, FQNNGV. In nucleotides, the CDR3 is TGTGCCAGCAGCTCCGACTATTTCTACGAGCAGTACTTC. It translates to CASSSDYFYEQYF.

V and J are TRBV20-1 and TRBJ1-4; D is unclear. Germline loops: CDR1 DFQATT, CDR2 SNEGSKA (reference sequence). CDR3 length: 15 residues. The V end lost 3 bases, the J end lost 5 bases, and 16 bases lay between the germline ends. CDR3 region: CSARPMVSQNEKLFF. The CDR3 nucleotides read TGCAGTGCTAGGCCCATGGTCTCTCAGAATGAAAAACTGTTTTTT.

This clonotype was observed a handful of times. This chain connects TRBV5-1 to TRBJ2-2; maybe TRBD2 (5 bases). Looked up from germline, CDR1 is SGHRS and CDR2 is YFSETQ. The CDR3 totals 15 residues. V lost 3 bases and J lost 4, with 13 bases in between. The CDR3 DNA is TGCGCCAGCAGCTATCCCGGGGTAGGCACCGGGGAGCTGTTTTTT. Protein sequence: CASSYPGVGTGELFF.

As regards this clonotype: A read error may account for a junction end that differs from germline. The chain joins TRBV9 to TRBJ1-3; no definite D call. The CDR3 length is 14 residues. CDR1 and CDR2 from the germline V gene are SGDLS and YYNGEE. CDR3 nucleotide sequence: TGTGCCAGCTGCGTAGGCAACTCTGGAAACACCATATATTTT. Protein: CASCVGNSGNTIYF. Full variable domain (remainder filled in from reference TRBV9 and TRBJ1-3): DSGVTQTPKHLITATGQRVTLRCSPRSGDLSVYWYQQSLDQGLQFLIQYYNGEERAKGNILERFSAQQFPDLHSELNLSSLELGDSALYFCASCVGNSGNTIYFGEGSWLTVV.

This clonotype was observed at least ten times. The chain is built from TRBV19 and TRBJ1-2; no firm D call. Trimming took off 7 bases at V and 0 bases at J, with 9 bases between the two ends. This CDR3 has 13 residues. In germline, CDR1 is LNHDA, CDR2 SQIVND (reference sequence). DNA for the CDR3: TGTGCCAGTACTACAGAGTCTAACTATGGCTACACCTTC. Translated: CASTTESNYGYTF.

This clonotype was recorded at least ten times. The chain links TRBV29-1 to TRBJ1-2; TRBD1 matches at 7 bases. The junction had 9 bases not matched to a gene; V was cut back by 0 bases and J by 8 bases. The CDR3 loop spans 14 amino acids. CDR1 SQVTM and CDR2 ANQGSEA come from the germline V gene. The CDR3 nucleotides are TGCAGCGTTGAAGATAAGGACAGGAGACACGGCTACACCTTC. Its protein product is CSVEDKDRRHGYTF.

This clonotype was recorded at least ten times. V gene TRBV5-1 combines with J gene TRBJ1-1; 8 nucleotides align to TRBD1. The CDR3 runs 14 residues. V was clipped by 3 bases and J by 0 bases; unmatched bases: 1. Germline V gene data show CDR1 as SGHRS and CDR2 as YFSETQ. In DNA, the CDR3 is TGCGCCAGCAGCTGGGGACAGGTGAACACTGAAGCTTTCTTT. As protein: CASSWGQVNTEAFF.

Comment on this clonotype: One base away lies a much larger clone, so this may be a sequencing read error. The chain links TRBV7-6 to TRBJ1-4; 9 nucleotides line up with TRBD1. The germline CDR1 and CDR2 sequences are SGHVS and FNYEAQ. The CDR3 contains 14 residues. V was clipped by 5 bases and J by 7 bases; unmatched bases: 5. CDR3: CASSPGQGFEKLFF. The CDR3 DNA reads as TGTGCCAGCAGCCCGGGACAGGGATTTGAAAAACTGTTTTTT.

This clonotype was seen ten or more times. The V and J genes are TRBV10-2 and TRBJ1-4; D is possibly TRBD1 (5 bases). Germline lookup yields CDR1 WSHSY and CDR2 SAAADI. Trimming took 4 bases from V and 6 from J, leaving 15 bases between them. The CDR3 runs 15 residues. This chain's CDR3 is CASSGWGLADEKLFF. The CDR3 region has the DNA TGCGCCAGCAGTGGGTGGGGACTAGCGGATGAAAAACTGTTTTTT.

In this sample, this clonotype turned up many times. This chain joins TRBV14 and TRBJ2-7, with no clear D. Germline V CDR1 and CDR2: SGHDN, FVKESK. The V end was cut by 0 bases, the J end by 3 bases, with 6 bases between. The CDR3 sequence is 13 residues long. Here the CDR3 DNA reads TGTGCCAGCAGCCAAGACTGGGGCTACGAGCAGTACTTC. This gives the protein CASSQDWGYEQYF. Full variable domain (rest looked up from reference TRBV14 and TRBJ2-7): EAGVTQFPSHSVIEKGQTVTLRCDPISGHDNLYWYRRVMGKEIKFLLHFVKESKQDESGMPNNRFLAERTGGTYSTLKVQPAELEDSGVYFCASSQDWGYEQYFGPGTRLTVT.